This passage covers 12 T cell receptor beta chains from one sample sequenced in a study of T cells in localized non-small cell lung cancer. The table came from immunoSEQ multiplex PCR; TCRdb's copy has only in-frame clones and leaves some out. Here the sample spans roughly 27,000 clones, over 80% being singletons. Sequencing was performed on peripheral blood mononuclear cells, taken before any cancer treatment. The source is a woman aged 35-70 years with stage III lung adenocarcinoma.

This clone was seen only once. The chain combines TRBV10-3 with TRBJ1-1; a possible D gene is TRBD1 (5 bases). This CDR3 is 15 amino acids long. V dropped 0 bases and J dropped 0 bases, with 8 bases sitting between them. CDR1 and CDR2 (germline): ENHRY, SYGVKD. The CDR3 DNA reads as TGTGCCATCAGTGAGTCGGTGGGACTGAACACTGAAGCTTTCTTT. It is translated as CAISESVGLNTEAFF.

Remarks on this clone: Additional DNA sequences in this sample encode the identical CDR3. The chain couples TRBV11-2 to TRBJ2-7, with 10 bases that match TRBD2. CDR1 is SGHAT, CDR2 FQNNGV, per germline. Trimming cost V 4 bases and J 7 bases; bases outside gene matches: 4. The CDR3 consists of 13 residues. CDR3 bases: TGTGCCAGCAGCTACCTAGCGGGGGAGGAGCAGTACTTC. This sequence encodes CASSYLAGEEQYF.

The CDR3 coding sequence is TGTGCCATCAGTTTGATGACCGTAGCCAAAAACATTCAGTACTTC. It translates to CAISLMTVAKNIQYF. The chain employs TRBV10-3 and TRBJ2-4; D ambiguous. Germline CDR1 ENHRY, CDR2 SYGVKD. The CDR3 covers 15 residues. V lost 5 bases to trimming and J lost 0 bases, with 11 bases between them.

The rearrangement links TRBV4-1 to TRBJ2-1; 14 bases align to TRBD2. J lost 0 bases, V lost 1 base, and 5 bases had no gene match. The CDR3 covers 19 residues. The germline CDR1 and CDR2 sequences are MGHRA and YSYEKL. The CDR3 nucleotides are TGCGCCAGCAGCCAAGGGACTAGCGGGGGGCGAAGCTCCTACAATGAGCAGTTCTTC. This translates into CASSQGTSGGRSSYNEQFF.

The CDR3, as DNA: TGTGCCAGCAGTCCGGGCCTTTACGAGCAGTACTTC. Its translation: CASSPGLYEQYF. The chain uses TRBV6-1 and TRBJ2-7; no firm D call. Trimming removed 5 bases at V and 4 bases at J, with 9 bases between. There are 12 residues in the CDR3. Germline values: CDR1 MNHNS, CDR2 SASEGT.

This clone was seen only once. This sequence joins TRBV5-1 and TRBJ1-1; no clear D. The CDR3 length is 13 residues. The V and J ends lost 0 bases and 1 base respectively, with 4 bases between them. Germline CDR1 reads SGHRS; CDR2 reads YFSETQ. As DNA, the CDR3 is TGCGCCAGCAGCTTGGGCGAGAACACTGAAGCTTTCTTT. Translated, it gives CASSLGENTEAFF.

The CDR3 spells CASSYREGTEAFF. The CDR3 region has the DNA TGTGCCAGCAGTTACCGGGAGGGCACTGAAGCTTTCTTT. The chain links TRBV6-5 to TRBJ1-1; D is unresolved. With 2 bases removed from V and 4 bases from J, the gap between germline ends came to 8 bases. Germline V CDR1 and CDR2: MNHEY, SVGAGI. CDR3 length: 13 residues.

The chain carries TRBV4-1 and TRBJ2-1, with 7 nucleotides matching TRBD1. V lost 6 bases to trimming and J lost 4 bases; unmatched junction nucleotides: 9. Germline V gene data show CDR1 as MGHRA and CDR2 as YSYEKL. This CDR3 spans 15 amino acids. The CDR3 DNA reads TGCGCCAGCAGGCCACAGGGGCGTCCTTACAATGAGCAGTTCTTC. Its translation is CASRPQGRPYNEQFF.

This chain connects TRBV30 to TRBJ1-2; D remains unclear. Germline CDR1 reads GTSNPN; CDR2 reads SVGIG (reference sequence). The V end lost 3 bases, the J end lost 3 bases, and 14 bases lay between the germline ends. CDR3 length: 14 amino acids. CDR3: CAWRKFDLDYGYTF. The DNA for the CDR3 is TGTGCCTGGAGAAAGTTTGACCTCGACTATGGCTACACCTTC.

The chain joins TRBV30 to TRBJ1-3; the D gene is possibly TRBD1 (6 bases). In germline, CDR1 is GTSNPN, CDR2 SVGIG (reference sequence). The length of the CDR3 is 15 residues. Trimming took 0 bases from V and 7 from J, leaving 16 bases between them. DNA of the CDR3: TGTGCCTGGAGTGTACAGGGCAGGGCCGGCAACACCATATATTTT. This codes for CAWSVQGRAGNTIYF.

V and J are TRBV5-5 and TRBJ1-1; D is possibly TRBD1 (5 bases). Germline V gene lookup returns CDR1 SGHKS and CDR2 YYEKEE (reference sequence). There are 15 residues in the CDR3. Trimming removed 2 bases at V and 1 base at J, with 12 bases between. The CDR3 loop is CASSFLPDKNTEAFF. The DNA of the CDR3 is TGTGCCAGCAGCTTTCTCCCGGACAAGAACACTGAAGCTTTCTTT.

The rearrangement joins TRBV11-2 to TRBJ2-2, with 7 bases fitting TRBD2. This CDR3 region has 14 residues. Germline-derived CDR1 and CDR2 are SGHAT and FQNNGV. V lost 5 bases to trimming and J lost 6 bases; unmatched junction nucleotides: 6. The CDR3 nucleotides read TGTGCCAGCAGCCGCCCCCTAGCGGCCGGGGAGCTGTTTTTT. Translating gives CASSRPLAAGELFF.